This TCR beta chain is from a study of PD-1 blockade in classical Hodgkin lymphoma. CDR3 length: 14 residues. Germline CDR1 SEHNR, CDR2 FQNEAQ (reference sequence). The ends lost 5 bases at V and 4 bases at J; junction bases unmatched: 6. Relapse after autologous stem cell transplantation occurred in every patient, and brentuximab vedotin exposure varied. Comments on this clone: Its cognate antigen is unknown.

Whole-study results and caveats: Anyone who began nivolumab under 1 year after ASCT was excluded. Patients with a complete response exhibited baseline diversity comparable to newly diagnosed patients. By C4D1, diversity of CD4+ TCRs had risen significantly, whereas that of CD8+ TCRs had not.

Clones were sequenced by immunoSEQ multiplex PCR, and TCRdb holds only the in-frame ones, with some missing. The profile shows 38,000 or so clones, about 90% of them singletons. This rearrangement joins TRBV7-9 to TRBJ1-2; 8 nucleotides match TRBD1. Sequenced material: peripheral blood mononuclear cells (PBMCs), taken at baseline. The source is a human donor with classical Hodgkin lymphoma. CDR3 loop: CASSEGQGLYGYTF. CDR3 in DNA: TGTGCCAGCAGCGAAGGACAGGGTCTCTATGGCTACACCTTC.